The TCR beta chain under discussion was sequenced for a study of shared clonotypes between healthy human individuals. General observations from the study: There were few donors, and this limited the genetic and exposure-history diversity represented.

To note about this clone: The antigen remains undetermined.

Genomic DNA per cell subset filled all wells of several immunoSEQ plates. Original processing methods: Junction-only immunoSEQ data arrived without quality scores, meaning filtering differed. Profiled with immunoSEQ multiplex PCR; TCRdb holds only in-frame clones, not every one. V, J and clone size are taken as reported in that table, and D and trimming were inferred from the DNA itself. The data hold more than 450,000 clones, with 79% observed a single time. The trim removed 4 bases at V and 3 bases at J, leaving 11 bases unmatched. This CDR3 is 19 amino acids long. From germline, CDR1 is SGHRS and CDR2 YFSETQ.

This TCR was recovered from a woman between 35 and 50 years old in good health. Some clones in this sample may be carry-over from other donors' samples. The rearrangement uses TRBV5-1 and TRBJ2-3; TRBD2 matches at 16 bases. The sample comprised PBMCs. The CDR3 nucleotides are TGCGCCAGCAGCGTTCTTCCGGGACTAGCGGGAGGGACTACAGATACGCAGTATTTT. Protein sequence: CASSVLPGLAGGTTDTQYF.